These T cell receptor beta chains were read from a single sample in a study of T cells in localized non-small cell lung cancer. Generated by immunoSEQ multiplex PCR, the TCRdb table keeps only in-frame clones and is missing some. The sample shows about 78,000 clones, about four fifths of them seen only once. The sequences come from peripheral blood, collected before any cancer treatment. The source of these receptors is a man aged 35 to 69 with stage I lung adenocarcinoma. The CDR3 runs from the conserved cysteine through the conserved F or W. Fields, in order: clone size, J gene, D gene, V gene, CDR3 protein, CDR3 DNA. D genes are given only for firm matches. A clone size is listed for some rows: how often the clone was seen (once, few, many), or a class if it is expanded.

clone_size: -
j_call: TRBJ2-7
d_call: -
v_call: TRBV28
cdr3_aa: CASSLRAITQVPYEQYF
cdr3_nt: TGTGCCAGCAGTTTACGCGCGATAACACAGGTTCCCTACGAGCAGTACTTC

clone_size: -
j_call: TRBJ1-5
d_call: -
v_call: TRBV7-2
cdr3_aa: CASSLAGGSNQPQHF
cdr3_nt: TGTGCCAGCAGCTTAGCGGGAGGAAGCAATCAGCCCCAGCATTTT

clone_size: many
j_call: TRBJ1-5
d_call: -
v_call: TRBV2
cdr3_aa: CASSPPIQELQGGHQPQHF
cdr3_nt: TGTGCCAGCAGTCCTCCTATCCAAGAGCTACAGGGAGGGCATCAGCCCCAGCATTTT

clone_size: -
j_call: TRBJ2-2
d_call: -
v_call: TRBV5-1
cdr3_aa: CASSLSWANTGELFF
cdr3_nt: TGCGCCAGCAGCTTGTCGTGGGCGAACACCGGGGAGCTGTTTTTT

clone_size: -
j_call: TRBJ2-7
d_call: TRBD1
v_call: TRBV4-1
cdr3_aa: CASSQRDSSYEQYF
cdr3_nt: TGCGCCAGCAGCCAACGGGACAGCTCCTACGAGCAGTACTTC

clone_size: -
j_call: TRBJ1-2
d_call: -
v_call: TRBV6-6
cdr3_aa: CASSSWTDNYGYTF
cdr3_nt: TGTGCCAGCAGTTCATGGACAGACAACTATGGCTACACCTTC

clone_size: -
j_call: TRBJ2-5
d_call: TRBD1
v_call: TRBV6-6
cdr3_aa: CASSYGQGAPPQYF
cdr3_nt: TGTGCCAGCAGTTACGGACAGGGGGCGCCCCCCCAGTACTTC

clone_size: -
j_call: TRBJ1-2
d_call: -
v_call: TRBV5-4
cdr3_aa: CASSLEQDANYGYTF
cdr3_nt: TGTGCCAGCAGCTTGGAACAGGACGCTAACTATGGCTACACCTTC

clone_size: once
j_call: TRBJ2-2
d_call: TRBD1
v_call: TRBV7-2
cdr3_aa: CASSLLGRGQGGGELFF
cdr3_nt: TGTGCCAGCAGCTTATTGGGCCGGGGACAGGGGGGCGGGGAGCTGTTTTTT

clone_size: few
j_call: TRBJ1-6
d_call: -
v_call: TRBV30
cdr3_aa: CAWSASRAGSPLHF
cdr3_nt: TGTGCCTGGAGTGCCTCCAGGGCTGGGTCACCCCTCCACTTT

clone_size: -
j_call: TRBJ1-2
d_call: -
v_call: TRBV6-1
cdr3_aa: CASSPNLNYGYTF
cdr3_nt: TGTGCCAGCAGTCCAAATCTTAACTATGGCTACACCTTC

clone_size: -
j_call: TRBJ1-2
d_call: TRBD1
v_call: TRBV7-2
cdr3_aa: CASSLGRQGRKVLYTF
cdr3_nt: TGTGCCAGCAGCTTGGGCCGACAGGGACGAAAGGTCCTCTACACCTTC

clone_size: -
j_call: TRBJ2-5
d_call: -
v_call: TRBV5-1
cdr3_aa: CASSLGQETQYF
cdr3_nt: TGCGCCAGCAGCTTGGGCCAAGAGACCCAGTACTTC

clone_size: -
j_call: TRBJ2-3
d_call: -
v_call: TRBV18
cdr3_aa: CASSTRDKSDTQYF
cdr3_nt: TGTGCCAGCTCAACCCGGGACAAGTCAGATACGCAGTATTTT

clone_size: once
j_call: TRBJ2-1
d_call: -
v_call: TRBV9
cdr3_aa: CASSPRGTKTYNEQFF
cdr3_nt: TGTGCCAGCAGCCCTAGGGGAACTAAAACCTACAATGAGCAGTTCTTC

clone_size: -
j_call: TRBJ1-2
d_call: TRBD1
v_call: TRBV7-9
cdr3_aa: CASSKWDRAEHGYTF
cdr3_nt: TGTGCCAGCAGCAAGTGGGACAGGGCAGAGCATGGCTACACCTTC

clone_size: -
j_call: TRBJ1-2
d_call: -
v_call: TRBV19
cdr3_aa: CASKSGDQANYGYTF
cdr3_nt: TGTGCCAGTAAGTCAGGGGACCAAGCTAACTATGGCTACACCTTC

clone_size: once
j_call: TRBJ2-7
d_call: TRBD2
v_call: TRBV11-2
cdr3_aa: CASSPTLAGHYEQYF
cdr3_nt: TGTGCCAGCAGCCCCACTCTAGCGGGACACTACGAGCAGTACTTC

clone_size: few
j_call: TRBJ1-1
d_call: -
v_call: TRBV7-2
cdr3_aa: CASSSTGSDTEAFF
cdr3_nt: TGTGCCAGCAGCTCCACAGGGTCGGACACTGAAGCTTTCTTT

clone_size: -
j_call: TRBJ2-3
d_call: TRBD2
v_call: TRBV11-2
cdr3_aa: CASSLSAGGRRGDTQYF
cdr3_nt: TGTGCCAGCAGCTTATCTGCGGGAGGGCGAAGGGGAGATACGCAGTATTTT

clone_size: -
j_call: TRBJ2-1
d_call: TRBD2
v_call: TRBV10-3
cdr3_aa: CAISEATSGYNEQFF
cdr3_nt: TGTGCCATCAGTGAGGCGACTAGCGGTTACAATGAGCAGTTCTTC

clone_size: -
j_call: TRBJ2-2
d_call: -
v_call: TRBV7-9
cdr3_aa: CASRDSGAAGELFF
cdr3_nt: TGTGCCAGCAGGGATAGTGGGGCGGCCGGGGAGCTGTTTTTT

clone_size: once
j_call: TRBJ2-1
d_call: -
v_call: TRBV18
cdr3_aa: CASSPGNEQFF
cdr3_nt: TGTGCCAGCTCACCGGGCAATGAGCAGTTCTTC

clone_size: medium-sized
j_call: TRBJ2-7
d_call: -
v_call: TRBV27
cdr3_aa: CASRSPGTDTYEQYF
cdr3_nt: TGTGCCAGCAGGTCCCCCGGGACGGATACCTACGAGCAGTACTTC

clone_size: -
j_call: TRBJ2-7
d_call: -
v_call: TRBV14
cdr3_aa: CASSQGRYEQYF
cdr3_nt: TGTGCCAGCAGCCAGGGAAGGTACGAGCAGTACTTC

clone_size: -
j_call: TRBJ1-1
d_call: -
v_call: TRBV19
cdr3_aa: CASIRQRGNTEAFF
cdr3_nt: TGTGCCAGTATCCGGCAGAGAGGGAACACTGAAGCTTTCTTT

clone_size: -
j_call: TRBJ1-3
d_call: -
v_call: TRBV7-8
cdr3_aa: CASSLDFVSSGNTIYF
cdr3_nt: TGTGCCAGCAGCTTAGATTTCGTGAGTTCTGGAAACACCATATATTTT

clone_size: -
j_call: TRBJ2-3
d_call: -
v_call: TRBV15
cdr3_aa: CATSRPRRQGQYTDTQYF
cdr3_nt: TGTGCCACCAGCAGACCCCGGCGGCAGGGTCAATACACAGATACGCAGTATTTT

clone_size: -
j_call: TRBJ2-5
d_call: -
v_call: TRBV10-3
cdr3_aa: CAISRGGTQETQYF
cdr3_nt: TGTGCCATCAGTAGGGGGGGGACCCAAGAGACCCAGTACTTC

clone_size: -
j_call: TRBJ1-1
d_call: -
v_call: TRBV10-1
cdr3_aa: CASSHDRRGEAFF
cdr3_nt: TGCGCCAGCAGTCATGACAGAAGGGGCGAAGCTTTCTTT

clone_size: -
j_call: TRBJ1-1
d_call: -
v_call: TRBV7-8
cdr3_aa: CASSYREGFNTEAFF
cdr3_nt: TGTGCCAGCAGCTACAGAGAGGGGTTCAACACTGAAGCTTTCTTT

clone_size: -
j_call: TRBJ2-2
d_call: TRBD1
v_call: TRBV7-8
cdr3_aa: CASRRAGGSVGTGELFF
cdr3_nt: TGTGCCAGCAGGCGCGCAGGGGGCTCGGTGGGCACCGGGGAGCTGTTTTTT

clone_size: -
j_call: TRBJ2-1
d_call: TRBD2
v_call: TRBV7-3
cdr3_aa: CASSLLGGVSYNEQFF
cdr3_nt: TGTGCCAGCAGCTTGCTTGGGGGGGTCTCCTACAATGAGCAGTTCTTC

clone_size: -
j_call: TRBJ1-2
d_call: -
v_call: TRBV9
cdr3_aa: CASSVEAQGYGYTF
cdr3_nt: TGTGCCAGCAGCGTAGAAGCACAGGGCTATGGCTACACCTTC

clone_size: -
j_call: TRBJ2-1
d_call: -
v_call: TRBV27
cdr3_aa: CASSLSSLQSYNEQFF
cdr3_nt: TGTGCCAGCAGTTTATCGAGTCTGCAGTCCTACAATGAGCAGTTCTTC

clone_size: -
j_call: TRBJ2-2
d_call: TRBD1
v_call: TRBV7-6
cdr3_aa: CASSSSTGATGELFF
cdr3_nt: TGTGCCAGCAGCTCCTCGACAGGGGCCACCGGGGAGCTGTTTTTT

clone_size: -
j_call: TRBJ2-2
d_call: TRBD1
v_call: TRBV7-2
cdr3_aa: CASSRWDRGIAGELFF
cdr3_nt: TGTGCCAGCAGCCGATGGGACAGGGGGATCGCCGGGGAGCTGTTTTTT

clone_size: -
j_call: TRBJ2-2
d_call: -
v_call: TRBV6-1
cdr3_aa: CASTTTGGDTGELFF
cdr3_nt: TGTGCCAGCACAACGACAGGAGGAGACACCGGGGAGCTGTTTTTT

clone_size: once
j_call: TRBJ2-5
d_call: -
v_call: TRBV11-2
cdr3_aa: CASSSNPETQYF
cdr3_nt: TGTGCCAGCAGCTCAAACCCAGAGACCCAGTACTTC

clone_size: -
j_call: TRBJ1-6
d_call: -
v_call: TRBV4-3
cdr3_aa: CASSQEIPLINNSPLHF
cdr3_nt: TGCGCCAGCAGCCAAGAAATCCCCCTAATTAATAATTCACCCCTCCACTTT

clone_size: -
j_call: TRBJ1-2
d_call: -
v_call: TRBV18
cdr3_aa: CASSPQTDYGYTF
cdr3_nt: TGTGCCAGCTCACCACAGACGGACTATGGCTACACCTTC

clone_size: few
j_call: TRBJ2-7
d_call: -
v_call: TRBV10-1
cdr3_aa: CASSAGYEQYF
cdr3_nt: TGCGCCAGCAGTGCCGGTTACGAGCAGTACTTC

clone_size: -
j_call: TRBJ2-5
d_call: -
v_call: TRBV9
cdr3_aa: CASSLRDSQETQYF
cdr3_nt: TGTGCCAGCAGCCTGCGGGACTCTCAAGAGACCCAGTACTTC

clone_size: -
j_call: TRBJ2-7
d_call: -
v_call: TRBV18
cdr3_aa: CASSPLGGSTHEQYF
cdr3_nt: TGTGCCAGCTCACCACTGGGTGGGAGCACGCACGAGCAGTACTTC

clone_size: -
j_call: TRBJ2-3
d_call: TRBD1
v_call: TRBV18
cdr3_aa: CASSPDRGPTDTQYF
cdr3_nt: TGTGCCAGCTCACCGGACAGGGGGCCCACAGATACGCAGTATTTT

clone_size: few
j_call: TRBJ2-7
d_call: -
v_call: TRBV7-7
cdr3_aa: CASSLALGGEQYF
cdr3_nt: TGTGCTAGCAGCTTAGCTCTTGGCGGCGAGCAGTACTTC

clone_size: -
j_call: TRBJ1-1
d_call: -
v_call: TRBV7-2
cdr3_aa: CASSLVRGNTEAFF
cdr3_nt: TGTGCCAGCAGCTTAGTCCGGGGGAACACTGAAGCTTTCTTT

clone_size: -
j_call: TRBJ1-4
d_call: TRBD1
v_call: TRBV9
cdr3_aa: CASSVGGGVREKLFF
cdr3_nt: TGTGCCAGCAGCGTAGGAGGGGGCGTCCGTGAAAAACTGTTTTTT

clone_size: -
j_call: TRBJ2-3
d_call: -
v_call: TRBV6-5
cdr3_aa: CASRASTDTQYF
cdr3_nt: TGTGCCAGTCGGGCCAGCACAGATACGCAGTATTTT

clone_size: few
j_call: TRBJ1-5
d_call: -
v_call: TRBV6-6
cdr3_aa: CASSPEFFQPQHF
cdr3_nt: TGTGCCAGCAGTCCCGAGTTTTTTCAGCCCCAGCATTTT

clone_size: -
j_call: TRBJ2-1
d_call: -
v_call: TRBV20-1
cdr3_aa: CSARDPYEQFF
cdr3_nt: TGCAGTGCTAGAGATCCCTATGAGCAGTTCTTC

clone_size: few
j_call: TRBJ1-2
d_call: TRBD1
v_call: TRBV2
cdr3_aa: CASGQGYGYTF
cdr3_nt: TGTGCCAGCGGACAGGGATACGGCTACACCTTC

clone_size: -
j_call: TRBJ2-3
d_call: -
v_call: TRBV5-1
cdr3_aa: CASSFQATTDTQYF
cdr3_nt: TGCGCCAGCAGCTTTCAGGCCACCACAGATACGCAGTATTTT

clone_size: -
j_call: TRBJ2-1
d_call: TRBD2
v_call: TRBV7-2
cdr3_aa: CASSFLAGGNNEQFF
cdr3_nt: TGTGCCAGCAGCTTCTTAGCGGGGGGTAACAATGAGCAGTTCTTC

clone_size: -
j_call: TRBJ2-3
d_call: TRBD2
v_call: TRBV18
cdr3_aa: CASSRMMAGGSTDTQYF
cdr3_nt: TGTGCCAGCTCACGGATGATGGCGGGGGGGAGCACAGATACGCAGTATTTT